A single sample is the source of the 19 T cell receptor beta chains below, sequenced in a study of blood T cell repertoires in COVID-19 (TCRdb year 2020). Library creation used the immunoSEQ multiplex PCR assay. Entries here come from immuneACCESS through TCRdb and include only in-frame sequences with V and J called. Some clones fail to appear in such tables; in the studies checked, an unresolved V gene covers under half of the shortfall, and the cause of the remainder is unknown. The sample yields a few hundred thousand clones; approximately 78% were counted once. Clones ranked in the top ten supply roughly a tenth of the sample. The sequenced sample consisted of peripheral blood. These receptors all stem from a woman of 80 years or more with acute or convalescent COVID-19.

The V gene is TRBV12-3 or TRBV12-4, the J gene TRBJ2-3; the match to TRBD2 covers 9 bases. V dropped 3 bases and J dropped 12; count of bases not matched to a gene: 7. This CDR3 has 13 residues. This CDR3 is CASSLEAGGPQYF. The CDR3 DNA sequence: TGTGCCAGCAGTTTGGAGGCGGGAGGGCCTCAGTATTTT.

This clone was counted only a few times. The rearrangement joins TRBV5-1 to TRBJ2-5; 10 positions agree with TRBD2. There are 14 residues in the CDR3. V shed 4 bases and J 5 bases; nucleotides not matched to a gene: 5. The V gene's germline CDR1 is SGHRS and CDR2 YFSETQ. The CDR3 spells CASSPSGSMETQYF. The CDR3, as DNA: TGCGCCAGCAGCCCTAGCGGGAGTATGGAGACCCAGTACTTC.

The chain is built from TRBV21-1 and TRBJ2-2; the table names TRBD2, a call not compared with the DNA. TRBV21-1 is noted as a pseudogene. This CDR3 has 15 amino acids. Here the CDR3 reads CASSKITGNTGELFF. CDR3 in DNA: TGTGCCAGCAGCAAAATTACGGGGAACACCGGGGAGCTGTTTTTT.

The V and J genes are TRBV29-1 and TRBJ1-2, with a tentative D call TRBD1 (5 bases). The germline V gene has CDR1 SQVTM and CDR2 ANQGSEA. Trimming removed 3 bases at V and 4 bases at J, with 9 bases between. This CDR3 is 12 amino acids long. Here the CDR3 DNA reads TGCAGCGTTGAGACCAGGGCCTATGGCTACACCTTC. It encodes CSVETRAYGYTF. Variable domain in full (rest from reference TRBV29-1 and TRBJ1-2): SAVISQKPSRDICQRGTSLTIQCQVDSQVTMMFWYRQQPGQSLTLIATANQGSEATYESGFVIDKFPISRPNLTFSTLTVSNMSPEDSSIYLCSVETRAYGYTFGSGTRLTVV.

This clone was counted a few times. The V call is TRBV30, the J call TRBJ1-6; TRBD1 is a possible D gene (6 bases). Germline lookup yields CDR1 GTSNPN and CDR2 SVGIG (reference sequence). The CDR3 sequence is 14 residues long. V was clipped by 7 bases and J by 5 bases, with 15 bases between them. CDR3 region: CASNREPNNSPLHF. The CDR3 region has the DNA TGTGCCTCCAACAGGGAGCCTAATAATTCACCCCTCCACTTT. The full variable domain, its missing parts supplied by reference TRBV30 and TRBJ1-6, is SQTIHQWPATLVQPVGSPLSLECTVEGTSNPNLYWYRQAAGRGLQLLFYSVGIGQISSEVPQNLSASRPQDRQFILSSKKLLLSDSGFYLCASNREPNNSPLHFGNGTRLTVT.

This clone came up a few times. V is TRBV29-1 and J is TRBJ1-2, with D hard to call. Looked up from germline, CDR1 is SQVTM and CDR2 is ANQGSEA. CDR3 length equals 12 residues. Trimming took off 3 bases at V and 1 base at J, with 6 bases between the two ends. For the CDR3, the DNA is TGCAGCGTTGATCAGGATAACTATGGCTACACCTTC. This sequence encodes CSVDQDNYGYTF.

The J gene is TRBJ2-1, the V gene TRBV5-5; 13 bases are shared with TRBD2. The ends lost 4 bases at V and 8 bases at J; junction bases unmatched: 15. CDR3 length equals 18 residues. The germline gives CDR1 SGHKS, CDR2 YYEKEE (reference sequence). In nucleotides, the CDR3 is TGTGCCAGCAGCCCCCTCCCCCCACTAGCGGGGGGGTTAGATGAGCAGTTCTTC. Protein product: CASSPLPPLAGGLDEQFF.

The V call is TRBV2, the J call TRBJ1-1, with 8 bases lining up with TRBD1. Germline CDR1 SNHLY, CDR2 FYNNEI. This CDR3 has 12 residues. The trim removed 10 bases at V and 5 bases at J, leaving 6 bases unmatched. The CDR3 sequence is CATGQGKTEAFF. In nucleotides, the CDR3 is TGTGCCACTGGACAGGGAAAGACTGAAGCTTTCTTT.

The gene calls are TRBV11-3 and TRBJ2-7, with 7 bases aligning to TRBD1. The CDR3 is 15 amino acids. J lost 5 bases, V lost 0 bases, and 7 bases had no gene match. Germline values: CDR1 SGHNT, CDR2 YENEEA. Written as DNA, the CDR3 is TGTGCCAGCAGCTTAGAGGACAGGTCGGTAAACGAGCAGTACTTC. Translating it yields CASSLEDRSVNEQYF.

This chain connects TRBV20-1 to TRBJ2-5, with TRBD2 matching 9 bases. Looked up from germline, CDR1 is DFQATT and CDR2 is SNEGSKA (reference sequence). CDR3 length: 17 residues. Trimming cost V 3 bases and J 0 bases; bases outside gene matches: 11. CDR3 region: CSASSSGDYGYQETQYF. The CDR3 DNA reads TGCAGTGCTAGTTCTAGCGGGGACTATGGGTACCAAGAGACCCAGTACTTC.

The J gene is TRBJ1-1, the V gene TRBV7-2; tentatively, D is TRBD1 (6 bases). The V and J ends lost 5 bases and 3 bases respectively, with 13 bases between them. The CDR3 has 14 residues. Germline-derived CDR1 and CDR2 are SGHTA and FQGNSA. The CDR3 sequence: CASSPLGADTEAFF. The CDR3 DNA follows: TGTGCCAGCAGCCCCCTGGGGGCTGACACTGAAGCTTTCTTT.

The chain has TRBV10-3 and TRBJ1-2, with 8 bases identical to TRBD1. The germline V gene encodes CDR1 ENHRY and CDR2 SYGVKD. V was pared by 10 bases and J by 5 bases, with 15 bases of the junction left unmatched. The CDR3 has 15 amino acids. The CDR3 bases are TGTGCCACTCGGGACAGGCCCACGCGTTTATATGGCTACACCTTC. Encoded protein: CATRDRPTRLYGYTF.

J is TRBJ1-3 and V is TRBV25-1, with TRBD1 matching 8 bases. Germline-derived CDR1 and CDR2 are MGHDK and SYGVNS. V dropped 6 bases and J dropped 4; count of bases not matched to a gene: 11. This CDR3 has 16 amino acids. CDR3 sequence: CASSPRTGRSGNTIYF. The CDR3, as DNA: TGTGCCAGCAGCCCCCGGACAGGGCGCTCAGGAAACACCATATATTTT.

This sequence joins TRBV2 and TRBJ2-7, with D tentatively TRBD1 (6 bases). Trimming removed 4 bases from V and 0 bases from J, with 10 bases in between. This CDR3 spans 14 amino acids. Germline CDR1 SNHLY, CDR2 FYNNEI. DNA for the CDR3: TGTGCCAGCAGTGTTGGACAGAGCTCCTACGAGCAGTACTTC. It is translated as CASSVGQSSYEQYF.

Only one count was recorded for this clone. CDR3 in amino acids: CAWAVQVEAFF. CDR3 DNA: TGTGCCTGGGCAGTACAGGTTGAAGCTTTCTTT. The chain couples TRBV30 to TRBJ1-1; D may be TRBD1 (5 bases). The CDR3 spans 11 residues. Trimming removed 5 bases from V and 7 bases from J, with 11 bases in between. From germline, CDR1 is GTSNPN and CDR2 SVGIG (reference sequence).

This clone occurred once. The V call is TRBV28, the J call TRBJ2-7; D call uncertain. This CDR3 is 11 amino acids long. Per germline, CDR1 MDHEN and CDR2 SYDVKM. Trimming took 8 bases from V and 2 from J, leaving 7 bases between them. CDR3 bases: TGTGCCAGCGTGGCAGCCTACGAGCAGTACTTC. Amino acids: CASVAAYEQYF.

V usage is TRBV12-3 or TRBV12-4 and J usage is TRBJ1-2, with D possibly being TRBD1 (5 bases). V was clipped by 3 bases and J by 7 bases, with 9 bases between them. The CDR3 length is 12 residues. The CDR3 reads CASSLGGIGYTF. The CDR3, as DNA: TGTGCCAGCAGTTTGGGGGGGATTGGCTACACCTTC.

This sequence joins TRBV11-3 and TRBJ2-2, with 7 bases fitting TRBD1. After removal of 1 base from V and 3 bases from J, the junction contained 2 bases not matched to a gene. The CDR3 contains 15 residues. Germline V lookup: CDR1 SGHNT, CDR2 YENEEA. The CDR3, as DNA: TGTGCCAGCAGCTTAGGGCAGGGGGACACCGGGGAGCTGTTTTTT. Translated: CASSLGQGDTGELFF.

This chain uses TRBV18 with TRBJ2-5, with 13 bases identical to TRBD2. Germline V gives CDR1 KGHSH, CDR2 LQKENI. J lost 5 bases, V lost 1 base, and 10 bases had no gene match. CDR3 length: 18 amino acids. DNA of the CDR3: TGTGCCAGCTCACCACAACCCCCCGGGACTAGCGGGACTGAGACCCAGTACTTC. This codes for CASSPQPPGTSGTETQYF. Full variable domain (outside the CDR3, taken from reference TRBV18 and TRBJ2-5): NAGVMQNPRHLVRRRGQEARLRCSPMKGHSHVYWYRQLPEEGLKFMVYLQKENIIDESGMPKERFSAEFPKEGPSILRIQQVVRGDSAAYFCASSPQPPGTSGTETQYFGPGTRLLVL.